These 21 T cell receptor beta chains came from one sample sequenced in a study of control samples from healthy donors and cancer patients. Produced via immunoSEQ multiplex PCR; TCRdb's table is partial and in-frame only. The sample consists of more than 95,000 clones, more than 75% of them appearing once. The material sequenced was blood. These receptors all stem from a woman in her 70s in good health.

V usage is TRBV9 and J usage is TRBJ2-1; either TRBD1 or TRBD2 may fit D (6 bases each). Trimming cost V 2 bases and J 2 bases, with 20 bases left between them. The CDR3 is 18 amino acids. The germline V gene has CDR1 SGDLS and CDR2 YYNGEE. The CDR3 DNA reads TGTGCCAGCAGCGTTTCGTACGAGGAGGGGGGACCCTACAATGAGCAGTTCTTC. Translating gives CASSVSYEEGGPYNEQFF.

V usage is TRBV5-5 and J usage is TRBJ1-3, with D unclear. CDR1 and CDR2 (germline): SGHKS, YYEKEE (reference sequence). The CDR3 totals 13 residues. The V gene lost 5 bases and the J gene lost 4 bases, with 10 bases spanning the gap. For the CDR3, the DNA is TGTGCCAGCAGGATGCCGGCAGGAAACACCATATATTTT. It encodes CASRMPAGNTIYF.

The chain recombines TRBV12-3 or TRBV12-4 with TRBJ1-4; maybe TRBD1 (6 bases). V lost 5 bases to trimming and J lost 8 bases, with 9 bases between them. The length of the CDR3 is 12 residues. The CDR3 loop reads CASSATGEKLFF. CDR3 DNA: TGTGCCAGCAGTGCCACAGGGGAAAAACTGTTTTTT.

The chain is built from TRBV12-3 or TRBV12-4 and TRBJ1-1; a weak D match, TRBD1 (5 bases). The V end lost 5 bases, the J end lost 10 bases, and 17 bases lay between the germline ends. The CDR3 consists of 13 residues. Here the CDR3 reads CASSRDGRESAFF. The CDR3, as DNA: TGTGCCAGCAGTCGGGACGGGAGGGAGTCAGCTTTCTTT.

The V and J genes are TRBV5-1 and TRBJ2-5; D gene uncertain. Germline CDR1 is SGHRS and CDR2 is YFSETQ. The CDR3 consists of 17 residues. The ends were cut back, 2 bases at V and 3 bases at J, with 20 bases in the middle. CDR3 nucleotide sequence: TGCGCCAGCAGCTTAGTGGGTCGGACGGTTGGGGAAGAGACCCAGTACTTC. Its translation is CASSLVGRTVGEETQYF.

The chain employs TRBV18 and TRBJ1-4, with 7 bases fitting TRBD1. This CDR3 comprises 16 residues. V shed 6 bases and J 7 bases; nucleotides not matched to a gene: 14. CDR1 and CDR2 (germline): KGHSH, LQKENI. CDR3 in DNA: TGTGCCAGCTCGTCACGGGACAGCCCTCGACTTGAAAAACTGTTTTTT. Its protein product is CASSSRDSPRLEKLFF.

This chain joins TRBV15 and TRBJ2-7; TRBD1 might be the D (5 bases). Per germline, CDR1 LNHNV and CDR2 YYDKDF (reference sequence). The CDR3 length is 15 residues. The germline V and J ends were trimmed by 5 bases and 3 bases, with 17 bases remaining between them. DNA for the CDR3: TGTGCCACCAGCCCCCCTGGAGCCAGGGACTACGAGCAGTACTTC. It encodes CATSPPGARDYEQYF.

This chain links TRBV12-3 or TRBV12-4 with TRBJ1-2; the match to TRBD1 covers 7 bases. The CDR3 runs 13 residues. Germline trimming cut 6 bases from V and 4 bases from J; bases unmatched to any gene: 5. The CDR3 DNA reads as TGTGCCAGCAGCCAGAGACAGGGCTATGGCTACACCTTC. This translates into CASSQRQGYGYTF.

The chain carries TRBV24-1 and TRBJ1-2; 9 bases line up with TRBD1. The CDR3 runs 16 residues. Looked up from germline, CDR1 is KGHDR and CDR2 is SFDVKD. Germline trimming cut 3 bases from V and 3 bases from J; bases unmatched to any gene: 7. CDR3 bases: TGTGCCACCAGTGATCGGACAGGGGTAGGGGACTATGGCTACACCTTC. Translation: CATSDRTGVGDYGYTF.

The V call is TRBV12-2, the J call TRBJ1-5. TRBV12-2 represents a pseudogene. The CDR3 runs to 14 residues. The CDR3 sequence: CASRFGPANQPQHF. The DNA of the CDR3 is TGTGCAAGTCGCTTCGGGCCAGCAAATCAGCCCCAGCATTTT.

As to this clone: The sample holds other DNA sequences that translate to the same CDR3. The V gene is TRBV6-5, the J gene TRBJ2-5, with 7 bases matching TRBD2. The CDR3 length is 15 residues. Looked up from germline, CDR1 is MNHEY and CDR2 is SVGAGI. V dropped 9 bases and J dropped 5; count of bases not matched to a gene: 15. Here the CDR3 reads CASGASGEPGETQYF. The CDR3 DNA follows: TGTGCCAGTGGAGCGAGCGGGGAACCGGGGGAGACCCAGTACTTC.

The chain uses TRBV9 and TRBJ1-6, with D unresolved. The CDR3 is 13 residues long. Trimming removed 0 bases at V and 14 bases at J, with 12 bases between. Germline V gives CDR1 SGDLS, CDR2 YYNGEE. CDR3 nucleotides: TGTGCCAGCAGCGTAGGCGCAGTTCCATCCCTCCACTTT. Its protein product is CASSVGAVPSLHF.

J is TRBJ2-1 and V is TRBV7-2; D may be TRBD1 (6 bases). The CDR3 totals 15 residues. CDR1 SGHTA and CDR2 FQGNSA come from the germline V gene. V shed 1 base and J shed 4 bases, with 11 bases lying between them. The DNA for the CDR3 is TGTGCCAGCAGCTTAGGAGGACAGCCTTACAATGAGCAGTTCTTC. Encoded protein: CASSLGGQPYNEQFF.

This clone was seen only once. The chain combines TRBV7-9 with TRBJ1-4, with 7 bases that match TRBD1. The V gene's germline CDR1 is SEHNR and CDR2 FQNEAQ (reference sequence). V lost 5 bases, J lost 7 bases, and 10 bases stayed unmatched. The CDR3 has 15 amino acids. The CDR3, as DNA: TGTGCCAGCAGCCCCACCAACAGGGGCGGTGAAAAACTGTTTTTT. Amino acids: CASSPTNRGGEKLFF.

The chain has TRBV18 and TRBJ1-3; perhaps TRBD1 as D (5 bases). The CDR3 has 15 amino acids. Germline CDR1 KGHSH, CDR2 LQKENI. Trimming left V 0 bases short and J 9 bases short, with 15 bases between. The CDR3, as DNA: TGTGCCAGCTCACCACCCGGCGAGCCGGGGGGCACCATATATTTT. Translating it yields CASSPPGEPGGTIYF.

DNA of the CDR3: TGTGCCAGCAGCTTACGCAAACCGGCCTCTCCCGGGGAGCTGTTTTTT. Translation gives CASSLRKPASPGELFF. The V call is TRBV7-2, the J call TRBJ2-2; no firm D call. This CDR3 region has 16 residues. Germline CDR1 SGHTA, CDR2 FQGNSA. The ends were cut back, 2 bases at V and 6 bases at J, with 16 bases in the middle.

The chain links TRBV14 to TRBJ1-2; weak D call: TRBD1 (6 bases). The V end was cut by 1 base, the J end by 3 bases, with 12 bases between. The CDR3 length is 15 residues. Germline CDR1 reads SGHDN; CDR2 reads FVKESK. The CDR3 DNA reads TGTGCCAGCAGCCAAGTGACAGGAGGCTACTATGGCTACACCTTC. Translated, it gives CASSQVTGGYYGYTF.

The J gene is TRBJ1-2, the V gene TRBV6-5, with TRBD1 as a possible D gene (5 bases). V was shortened by 5 bases and J by 4 bases, with 17 bases between the two germline ends. The CDR3 totals 15 residues. Germline V gene lookup returns CDR1 MNHEY and CDR2 SVGAGI. The CDR3 bases are TGTGCCAGCAGTACCCGGACAACCCATCCCTATGGCTACACCTTC. Protein product: CASSTRTTHPYGYTF.

The chain joins TRBV10-1 to TRBJ2-2, with 7 bases matching TRBD2. J was trimmed by 5 bases and V by 2 bases; bases with no gene match: 2. CDR3 length: 14 amino acids. Per the germline V gene, CDR1 is WNHNN and CDR2 is SYGVQD (reference sequence). This CDR3 reads CASSELAETGELFF. The CDR3 bases are TGCGCCAGCAGTGAGCTAGCGGAGACCGGGGAGCTGTTTTTT.

This clone was detected once. The J gene is TRBJ2-7, the V gene TRBV7-2, with 13 bases aligning to TRBD2. Germline CDR1 reads SGHTA; CDR2 reads FQGNSA. With V trimmed by 2 bases and J by 7 bases, 8 bases remained unmatched. The CDR3 totals 16 residues. The CDR3 bases are TGTGCCAGCAGCTTACCTTCCGGACTAGCGGGGGTTGAGCAGTACTTC. Translating gives CASSLPSGLAGVEQYF.

The genes are TRBV5-1 and TRBJ1-6; no clear D gene. Trimming removed 0 bases at V and 7 bases at J, with 8 bases between. The CDR3 is 14 amino acids. CDR1 SGHRS and CDR2 YFSETQ come from the germline V gene. The CDR3 reads CASSLGIKNSPLHF. In nucleotides, the CDR3 is TGCGCCAGCAGCTTGGGGATCAAAAATTCACCCCTCCACTTT.